This T cell receptor beta chain was observed in a study of vaccination and CD4 T cells after COVID-19. As for the study in general: Stimulation used overlapping spike peptides from SARS-CoV-2, HCoV-NL63, HCoV-OC43 and HCoV-229E.

Germline V gene sequence: CDR1 SEHNR, CDR2 FQNEAQ (reference sequence). Trimming took off 1 base at V and 7 bases at J, with 11 bases between the two ends. This CDR3 is built from 14 residues. As for treatment: approximately nine-day PBMC culture with coronavirus spike peptide pools or control peptides (ViraFEST assay). Study observations and caveats: Spike mono-reactivity held for 304 of 307 vaccine-specific clones in convalescent patients. Median SARS-CoV-2-reactive clonotype numbers went up from around 21 to 38, but not significantly.

Sequence data for DNA of cultured CD4+ T cells were generated by the Oncomine TCR Beta short-read assay. Genomic DNA was isolated from CD4+ T cells that had been cultured. TCRdb recomputed calls from the PCR reads with MiXCR, one row per CDR3 protein. The sample has approximately 15,000 distinct CDR3 sequences, approximately 50% seen once; the top ten hold about 7.2%. As concerns this clonotype: The antigen is undetermined.

Sequenced input: CD4+ T cells from blood, cultured in vitro. The chain links TRBV7-9 to TRBJ1-5, with D unresolved. The receptor comes from a human donor who had recovered from COVID-19. The CDR3 nucleotides read TGTGCCAGCAGCTTAGAAGGGTATTCGCAGCCCCAGCATTTT. Protein product: CASSLEGYSQPQHF. Based on the CDR3 plus reference TRBV7-9 and TRBJ1-5, the full variable domain is DTGVSQNPRHKITKRGQNVTFRCDPISEHNRLYWYRQTLGQGPEFLTYFQNEAQLEKSRLLSDRFSAERPKGSFSTLEIQRTEQGDSAMYLCASSLEGYSQPQHFGDGTRLSIL.